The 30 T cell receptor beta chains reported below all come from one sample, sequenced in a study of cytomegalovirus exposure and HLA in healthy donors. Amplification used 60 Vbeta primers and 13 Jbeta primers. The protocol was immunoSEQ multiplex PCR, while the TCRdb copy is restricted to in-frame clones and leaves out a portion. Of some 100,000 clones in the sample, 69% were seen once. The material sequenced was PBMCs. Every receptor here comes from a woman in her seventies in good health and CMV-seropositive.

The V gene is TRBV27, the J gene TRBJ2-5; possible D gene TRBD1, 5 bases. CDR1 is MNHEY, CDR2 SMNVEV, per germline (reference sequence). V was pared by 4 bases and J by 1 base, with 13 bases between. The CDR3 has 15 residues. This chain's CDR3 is CASSSRRESQETQYF. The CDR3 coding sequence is TGTGCCAGCAGTTCCCGCAGGGAATCCCAAGAGACCCAGTACTTC.

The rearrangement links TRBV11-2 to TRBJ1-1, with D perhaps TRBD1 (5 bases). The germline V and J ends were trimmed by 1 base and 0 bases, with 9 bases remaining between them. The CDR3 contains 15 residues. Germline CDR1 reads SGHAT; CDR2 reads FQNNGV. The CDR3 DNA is TGTGCCAGCAGCTTAGGGGGAGGGGTGAACACTGAAGCTTTCTTT. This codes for CASSLGGGVNTEAFF.

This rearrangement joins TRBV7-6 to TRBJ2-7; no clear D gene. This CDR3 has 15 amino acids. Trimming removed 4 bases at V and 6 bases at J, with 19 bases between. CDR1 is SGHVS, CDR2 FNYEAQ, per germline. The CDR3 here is CASSSLTGASFEQYF. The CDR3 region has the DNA TGTGCCAGCAGCTCCTTGACTGGAGCGTCGTTCGAGCAGTACTTC. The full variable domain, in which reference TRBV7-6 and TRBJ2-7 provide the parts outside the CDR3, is GAGVSQSPRYKVTKRGQDVALRCDPISGHVSLYWYRQALGQGPEFLTYFNYEAQQDKSGLPNDRFSAERPEGSISTLTIQRTEQRDSAMYRCASSSLTGASFEQYFGPGTRLTVT.

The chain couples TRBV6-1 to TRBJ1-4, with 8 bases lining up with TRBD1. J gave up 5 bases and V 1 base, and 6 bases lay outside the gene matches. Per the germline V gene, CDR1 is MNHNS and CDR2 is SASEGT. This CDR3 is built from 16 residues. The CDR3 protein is CASSEGGGQGNEKLFF. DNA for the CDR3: TGTGCCAGCAGTGAAGGAGGAGGACAGGGAAATGAAAAACTGTTTTTT.

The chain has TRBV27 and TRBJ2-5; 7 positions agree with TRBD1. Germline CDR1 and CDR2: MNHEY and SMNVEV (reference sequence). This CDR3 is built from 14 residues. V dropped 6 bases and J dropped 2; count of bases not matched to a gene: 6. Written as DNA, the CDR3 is TGTGCCAGCAGCAAACAGGGGCGGCAAGAGACCCAGTACTTC. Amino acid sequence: CASSKQGRQETQYF.

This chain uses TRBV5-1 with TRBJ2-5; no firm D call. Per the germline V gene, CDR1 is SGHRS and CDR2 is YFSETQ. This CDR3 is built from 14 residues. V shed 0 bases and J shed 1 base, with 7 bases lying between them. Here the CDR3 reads CASSLETAQETQYF. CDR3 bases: TGCGCCAGCAGCTTGGAGACTGCCCAAGAGACCCAGTACTTC.

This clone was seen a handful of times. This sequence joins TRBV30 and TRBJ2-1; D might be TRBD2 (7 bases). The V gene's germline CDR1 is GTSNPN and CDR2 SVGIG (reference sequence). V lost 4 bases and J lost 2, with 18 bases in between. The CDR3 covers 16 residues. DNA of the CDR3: TGTGCCTGGAACGAAGAGGGGGGGACACCCTACAATGAGCAGTTCTTC. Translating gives CAWNEEGGTPYNEQFF. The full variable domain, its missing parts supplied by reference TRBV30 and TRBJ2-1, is SQTIHQWPATLVQPVGSPLSLECTVEGTSNPNLYWYRQAAGRGLQLLFYSVGIGQISSEVPQNLSASRPQDRQFILSSKKLLLSDSGFYLCAWNEEGGTPYNEQFFGPGTRLTVL.

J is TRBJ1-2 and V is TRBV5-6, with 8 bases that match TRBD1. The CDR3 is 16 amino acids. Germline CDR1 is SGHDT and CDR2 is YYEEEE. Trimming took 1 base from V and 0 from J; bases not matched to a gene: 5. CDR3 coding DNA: TGTGCCAGCAGCTTGTATGACAGGGGAGCTAACTATGGCTACACCTTC. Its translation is CASSLYDRGANYGYTF.

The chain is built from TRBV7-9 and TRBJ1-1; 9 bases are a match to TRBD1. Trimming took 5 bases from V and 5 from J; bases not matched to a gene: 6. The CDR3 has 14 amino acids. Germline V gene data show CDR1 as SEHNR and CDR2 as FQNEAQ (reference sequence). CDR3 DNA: TGTGCCAGCAGCCAGACAGGGGGGGGGACTGAAGCTTTCTTT. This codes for CASSQTGGGTEAFF.

The CDR3 nucleotides read TGTGCCAGCAGTGTGGGGAGCTCCTATAATTCACCCCTCCACTTT. Its protein product is CASSVGSSYNSPLHF. The chain is built from TRBV27 and TRBJ1-6; D remains ambiguous. V gave up 5 bases and J gave up 0 bases, with 8 bases separating them. The germline CDR1 and CDR2 sequences are MNHEY and SMNVEV (reference sequence). The CDR3 loop spans 15 amino acids.

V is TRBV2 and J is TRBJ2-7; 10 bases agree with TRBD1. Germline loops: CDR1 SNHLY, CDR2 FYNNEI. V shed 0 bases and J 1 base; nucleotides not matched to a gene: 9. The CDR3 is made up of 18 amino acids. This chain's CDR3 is CASSEAPMGQGKSYEQYF. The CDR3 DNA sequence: TGTGCCAGCAGTGAAGCTCCAATGGGACAGGGGAAATCCTACGAGCAGTACTTC.

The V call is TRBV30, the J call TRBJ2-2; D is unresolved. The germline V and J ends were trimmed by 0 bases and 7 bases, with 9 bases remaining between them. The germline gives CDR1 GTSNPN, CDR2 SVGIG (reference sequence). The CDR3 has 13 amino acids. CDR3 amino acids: CAWSVLVNGELFF. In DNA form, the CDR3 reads TGTGCCTGGAGTGTACTGGTGAACGGGGAGCTGTTTTTT.

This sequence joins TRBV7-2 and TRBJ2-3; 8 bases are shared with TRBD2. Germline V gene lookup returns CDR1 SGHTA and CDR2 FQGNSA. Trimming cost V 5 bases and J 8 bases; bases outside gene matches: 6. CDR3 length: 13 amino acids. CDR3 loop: CASSPGGAGTQYF. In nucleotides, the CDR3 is TGTGCCAGCAGCCCCGGGGGGGCAGGTACGCAGTATTTT.

The DNA of the CDR3 is TGTGCCAGCAGTTTAACAGCTAACTATGGCTACACCTTC. As protein: CASSLTANYGYTF. This rearrangement joins TRBV27 to TRBJ1-2; D unresolved. This CDR3 comprises 13 residues. Deletions cut 2 bases from V and 0 bases from J, with 4 bases between. In germline, CDR1 is MNHEY, CDR2 SMNVEV (reference sequence).

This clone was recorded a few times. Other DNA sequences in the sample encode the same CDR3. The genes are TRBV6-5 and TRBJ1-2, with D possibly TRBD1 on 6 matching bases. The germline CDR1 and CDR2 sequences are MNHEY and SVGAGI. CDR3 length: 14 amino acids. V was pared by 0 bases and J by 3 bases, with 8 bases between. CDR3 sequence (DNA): TGTGCCAGCAGTTACTCACCAGGGGACTATGGCTACACCTTC. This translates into CASSYSPGDYGYTF.

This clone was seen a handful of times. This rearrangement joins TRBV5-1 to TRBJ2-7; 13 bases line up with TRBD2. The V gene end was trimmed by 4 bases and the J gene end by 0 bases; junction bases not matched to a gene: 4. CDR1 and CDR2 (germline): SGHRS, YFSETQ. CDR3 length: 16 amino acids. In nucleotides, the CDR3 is TGCGCCAGCAGCCCGGGACTAGCGGGGAGCTCCTACGAGCAGTACTTC. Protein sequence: CASSPGLAGSSYEQYF.

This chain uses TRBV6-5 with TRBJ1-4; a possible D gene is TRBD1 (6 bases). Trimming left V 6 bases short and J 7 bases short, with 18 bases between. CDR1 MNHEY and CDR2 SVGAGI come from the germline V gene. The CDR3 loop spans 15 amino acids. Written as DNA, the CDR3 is TGTGCCAGCAGACCCATTCACACAGGGAGTGAAAAACTGTTTTTT. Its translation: CASRPIHTGSEKLFF.

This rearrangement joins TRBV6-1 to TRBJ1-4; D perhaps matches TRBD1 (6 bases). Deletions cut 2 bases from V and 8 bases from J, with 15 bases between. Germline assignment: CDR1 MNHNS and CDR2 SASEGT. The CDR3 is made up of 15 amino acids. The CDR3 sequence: CASSESRLRGEKLFF. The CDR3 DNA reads TGTGCCAGCAGTGAATCCAGGTTAAGGGGGGAAAAACTGTTTTTT.

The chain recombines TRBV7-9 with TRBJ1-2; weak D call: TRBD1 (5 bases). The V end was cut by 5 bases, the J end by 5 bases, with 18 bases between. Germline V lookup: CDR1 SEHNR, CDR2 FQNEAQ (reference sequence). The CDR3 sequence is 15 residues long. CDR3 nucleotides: TGTGCCAGCAGCCAGGACGGGGGTGCCTTTTATGGCTACACCTTC. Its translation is CASSQDGGAFYGYTF.

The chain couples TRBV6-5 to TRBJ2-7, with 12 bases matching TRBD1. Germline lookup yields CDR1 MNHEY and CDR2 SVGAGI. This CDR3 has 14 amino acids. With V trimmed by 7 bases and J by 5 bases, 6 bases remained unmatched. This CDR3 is CASKGTGGVDEQYF. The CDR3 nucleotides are TGTGCCAGCAAAGGGACAGGGGGCGTGGACGAGCAGTACTTC.

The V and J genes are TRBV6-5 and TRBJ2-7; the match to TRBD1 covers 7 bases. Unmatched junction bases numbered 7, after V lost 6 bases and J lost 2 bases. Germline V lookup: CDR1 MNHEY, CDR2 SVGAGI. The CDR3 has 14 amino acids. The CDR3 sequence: CASRVITGAYEQYF. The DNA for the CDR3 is TGTGCCAGCAGGGTGATTACAGGGGCCTACGAGCAGTACTTC.

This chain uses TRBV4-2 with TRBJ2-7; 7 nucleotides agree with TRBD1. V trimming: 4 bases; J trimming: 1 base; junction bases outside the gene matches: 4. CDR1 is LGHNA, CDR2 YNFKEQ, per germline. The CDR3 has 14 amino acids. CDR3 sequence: CASSPGTVSYEQYF. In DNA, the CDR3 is TGTGCCAGCAGCCCCGGGACAGTTTCCTACGAGCAGTACTTC.

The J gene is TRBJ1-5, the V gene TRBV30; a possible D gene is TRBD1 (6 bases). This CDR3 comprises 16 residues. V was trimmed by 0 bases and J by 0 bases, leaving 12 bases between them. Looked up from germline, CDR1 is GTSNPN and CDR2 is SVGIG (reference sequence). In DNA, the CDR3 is TGTGCCTGGAGTGTAGGGGGGGCATATAGCAATCAGCCCCAGCATTTT. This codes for CAWSVGGAYSNQPQHF.

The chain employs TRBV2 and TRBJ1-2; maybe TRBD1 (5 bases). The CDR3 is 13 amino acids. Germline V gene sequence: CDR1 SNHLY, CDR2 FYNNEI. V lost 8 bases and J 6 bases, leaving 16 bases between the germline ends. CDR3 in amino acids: CASVILQGNGYTF. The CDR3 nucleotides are TGTGCCAGCGTAATACTCCAGGGAAATGGCTACACCTTC.

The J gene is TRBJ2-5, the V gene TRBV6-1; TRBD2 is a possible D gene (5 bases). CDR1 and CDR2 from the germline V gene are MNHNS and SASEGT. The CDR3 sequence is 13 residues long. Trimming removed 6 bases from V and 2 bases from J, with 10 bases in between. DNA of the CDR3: TGTGCCAGCAGCCCCGGGGTACAAGAGACCCAGTACTTC. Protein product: CASSPGVQETQYF.

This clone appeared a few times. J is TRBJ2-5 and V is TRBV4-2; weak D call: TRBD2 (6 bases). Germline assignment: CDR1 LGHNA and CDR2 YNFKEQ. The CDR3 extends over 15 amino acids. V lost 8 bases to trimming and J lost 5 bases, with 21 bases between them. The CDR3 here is CASSIKGGVGETQYF. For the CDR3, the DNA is TGTGCCAGCTCGATTAAGGGCGGGGTGGGGGAGACCCAGTACTTC.

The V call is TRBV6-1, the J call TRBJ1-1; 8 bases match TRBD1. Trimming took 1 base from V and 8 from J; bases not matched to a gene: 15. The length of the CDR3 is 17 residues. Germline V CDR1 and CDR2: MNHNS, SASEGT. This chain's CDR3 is CASSEERFVWGQAEAFF. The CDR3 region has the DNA TGTGCCAGCAGTGAAGAGAGGTTCGTATGGGGACAGGCCGAAGCTTTCTTT.

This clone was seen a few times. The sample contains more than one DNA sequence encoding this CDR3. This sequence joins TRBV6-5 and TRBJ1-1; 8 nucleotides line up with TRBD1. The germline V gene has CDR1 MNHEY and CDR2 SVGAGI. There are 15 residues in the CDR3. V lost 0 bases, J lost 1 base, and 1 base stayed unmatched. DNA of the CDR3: TGTGCCAGCAGTTACTCGGGGACAGGGAACACTGAAGCTTTCTTT. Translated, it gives CASSYSGTGNTEAFF.

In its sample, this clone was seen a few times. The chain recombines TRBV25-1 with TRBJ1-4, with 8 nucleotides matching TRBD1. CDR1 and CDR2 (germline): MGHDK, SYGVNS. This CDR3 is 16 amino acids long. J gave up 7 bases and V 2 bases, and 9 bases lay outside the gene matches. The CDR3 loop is CASSEKRGGTGEKLFF. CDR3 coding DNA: TGTGCCAGCAGTGAAAAGAGGGGGGGGACAGGTGAAAAACTGTTTTTT.

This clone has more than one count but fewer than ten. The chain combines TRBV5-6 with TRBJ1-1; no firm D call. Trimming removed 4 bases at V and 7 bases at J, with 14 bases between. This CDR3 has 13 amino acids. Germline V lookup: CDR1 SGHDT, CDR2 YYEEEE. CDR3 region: CASSEGASSEAFF. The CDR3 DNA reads TGTGCCAGCAGCGAGGGCGCCAGCAGTGAAGCTTTCTTT.